The rows below give T cell receptor beta chains drawn from one sample of a study of blood T cells in healthy people across ages. TCRdb processed the 5' RACE reads anew with MiXCR; each CDR3 protein has one entry. The table has about 1.4 million distinct CDR3 sequences, around 59% seen once; the top ten hold 6.7%. The sequenced material came from blood. These receptors originate from a man aged 18 to 29 in good health. The CDR3 runs from the conserved cysteine through the conserved F or W. A D gene is named only where the DNA matches it firmly. The listing skips clone size in some rows; elsewhere it reads once, few, many or a size class.

V: TRBV24-1
J: TRBJ2-1
size: NA
D: NA
CDR3: CATSDSGFGYNEQFF
DNA: TGTGCCACCAGTGATTCAGGGTTCGGGTACAATGAGCAGTTCTTC

V: TRBV6-2/TRBV6-3
J: TRBJ2-3
size: many
D: NA
CDR3: CASSYLTDTQYF
DNA: TGTGCCAGCAGTTATCTTACGGATACGCAGTATTTT

V: TRBV29-1
J: TRBJ2-2
size: few
D: NA
CDR3: CSVKDDTGELFF
DNA: TGCAGCGTAAAAGATGACACCGGGGAGCTGTTTTTT

V: TRBV5-1
J: TRBJ1-2
size: NA
D: NA
CDR3: CASSYEATSYYGYTF
DNA: TGCGCCAGCAGTTATGAAGCGACAAGCTACTATGGCTACACCTTC

V: TRBV27
J: TRBJ2-1
size: few
D: NA
CDR3: CASSVTGGRGEQFF
DNA: TGTGCCAGCAGTGTGACAGGCGGCAGGGGTGAGCAGTTCTTC

V: TRBV5-1
J: TRBJ2-1
size: NA
D: TRBD1
CDR3: CASSWDRNEQFF
DNA: TGCGCCAGCAGCTGGGACAGAAATGAGCAGTTCTTC

V: TRBV29-1
J: TRBJ2-7
size: few
D: NA
CDR3: CSVEKFGSTYEQYF
DNA: TGCAGCGTTGAAAAATTCGGCTCCACCTACGAGCAGTACTTC

V: TRBV6-2/TRBV6-3
J: TRBJ2-1
size: NA
D: TRBD2
CDR3: CASSYSFRAKRGIVGNEQFF
DNA: TGTGCCAGCAGTTATTCCTTCCGGGCCAAGCGGGGTATTGTGGGCAATGAGCAGTTCTTC

V: TRBV5-1
J: TRBJ2-3
size: few
D: NA
CDR3: CASSQRTGTGTDTQYF
DNA: TGCGCCAGCAGCCAGAGAACAGGGACTGGCACAGATACGCAGTATTTT

V: TRBV6-2/TRBV6-3
J: TRBJ2-5
size: few
D: TRBD1
CDR3: CASSAWDRGGETQYF
DNA: TGTGCCAGCAGTGCCTGGGACAGGGGAGGGGAGACCCAGTACTTC

V: TRBV20-1
J: TRBJ1-1
size: NA
D: NA
CDR3: CSAGTKLYTEAFF
DNA: TGCAGTGCCGGAACCAAGCTTTACACTGAAGCTTTCTTT

V: TRBV3-1
J: TRBJ1-2
size: NA
D: NA
CDR3: CASSQVAGSNYGYTF
DNA: TGTGCCAGCAGCCAAGTCGCCGGATCTAACTATGGCTACACCTTC

V: TRBV4-2
J: TRBJ1-4
size: NA
D: NA
CDR3: CASSRDRGENEKLFF
DNA: TGTGCCAGCAGCCGGGATAGGGGGGAAAATGAAAAACTGTTTTTT

V: TRBV3-1
J: TRBJ2-7
size: NA
D: TRBD1
CDR3: CASSQGQGLFYEQYF
DNA: TGTGCCAGCAGCCAAGGACAGGGATTATTCTACGAGCAGTACTTC